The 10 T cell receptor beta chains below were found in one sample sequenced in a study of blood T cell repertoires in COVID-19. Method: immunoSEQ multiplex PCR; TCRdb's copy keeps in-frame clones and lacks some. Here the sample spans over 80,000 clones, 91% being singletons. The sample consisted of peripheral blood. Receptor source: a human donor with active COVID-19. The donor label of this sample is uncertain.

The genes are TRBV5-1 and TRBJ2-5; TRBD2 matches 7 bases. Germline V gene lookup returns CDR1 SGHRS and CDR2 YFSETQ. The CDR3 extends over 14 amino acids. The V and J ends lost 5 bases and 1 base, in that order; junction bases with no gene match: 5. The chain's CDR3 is CASRTGGGQETQYF. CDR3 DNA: TGCGCCAGCAGGACCGGCGGGGGCCAAGAGACCCAGTACTTC.

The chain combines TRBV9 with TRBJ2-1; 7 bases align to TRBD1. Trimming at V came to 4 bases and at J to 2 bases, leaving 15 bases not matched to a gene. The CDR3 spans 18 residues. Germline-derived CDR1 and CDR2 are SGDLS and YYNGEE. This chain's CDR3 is CASSQNEQGSNPYNEQFF. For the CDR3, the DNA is TGTGCCAGCAGCCAGAATGAACAGGGGTCAAACCCCTACAATGAGCAGTTCTTC.

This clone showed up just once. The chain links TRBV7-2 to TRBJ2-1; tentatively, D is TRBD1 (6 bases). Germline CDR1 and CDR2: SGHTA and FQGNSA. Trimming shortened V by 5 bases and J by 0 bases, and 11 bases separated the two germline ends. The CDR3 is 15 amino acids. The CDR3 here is CASSHRALSYNEQFF. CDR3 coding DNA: TGTGCCAGCAGCCACAGGGCCCTCTCCTACAATGAGCAGTTCTTC.

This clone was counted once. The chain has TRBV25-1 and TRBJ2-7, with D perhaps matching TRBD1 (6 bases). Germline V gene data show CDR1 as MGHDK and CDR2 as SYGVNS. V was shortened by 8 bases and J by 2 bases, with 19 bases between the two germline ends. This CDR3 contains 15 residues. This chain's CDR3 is CASCISRDITYEQYF. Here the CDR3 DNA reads TGTGCCAGCTGTATCAGTCGGGACATCACCTACGAGCAGTACTTC.

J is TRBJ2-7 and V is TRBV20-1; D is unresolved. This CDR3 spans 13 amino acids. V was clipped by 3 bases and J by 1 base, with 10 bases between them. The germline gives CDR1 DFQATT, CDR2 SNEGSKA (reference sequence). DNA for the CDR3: TGCAGTGCTAGTAAAACGGTGTCCTACGAGCAGTACTTC. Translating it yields CSASKTVSYEQYF.

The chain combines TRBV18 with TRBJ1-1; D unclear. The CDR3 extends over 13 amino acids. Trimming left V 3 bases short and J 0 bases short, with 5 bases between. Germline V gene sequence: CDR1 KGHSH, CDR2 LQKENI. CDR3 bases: TGTGCCAGCTCACCCCTTATGAACACTGAAGCTTTCTTT. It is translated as CASSPLMNTEAFF.

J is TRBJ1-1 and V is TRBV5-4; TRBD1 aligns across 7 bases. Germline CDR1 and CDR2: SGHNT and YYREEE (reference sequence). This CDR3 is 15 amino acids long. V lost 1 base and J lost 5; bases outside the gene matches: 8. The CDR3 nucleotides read TGTGCCAGCAGCTTGTATGGAGGGGGCGGAACTGAAGCTTTCTTT. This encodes CASSLYGGGGTEAFF.

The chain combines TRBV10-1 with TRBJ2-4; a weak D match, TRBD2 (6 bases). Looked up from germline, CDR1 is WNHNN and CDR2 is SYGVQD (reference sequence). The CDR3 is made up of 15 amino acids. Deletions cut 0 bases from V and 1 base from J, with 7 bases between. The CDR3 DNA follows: TGCGCCAGCAGTGAGTCTGGGAGGGCCAAAAACATTCAGTACTTC. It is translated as CASSESGRAKNIQYF.

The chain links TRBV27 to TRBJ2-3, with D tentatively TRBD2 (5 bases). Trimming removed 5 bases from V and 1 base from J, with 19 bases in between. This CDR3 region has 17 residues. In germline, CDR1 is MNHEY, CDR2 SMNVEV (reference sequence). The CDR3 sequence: CASSTLDPAVGTDTQYF. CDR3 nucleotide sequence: TGTGCCAGCAGTACACTGGACCCAGCGGTGGGCACAGATACGCAGTATTTT.

CDR3 sequence: CASSPPVRTGGWDTQYF. The CDR3 nucleotides are TGTGCCAGCTCACCACCGGTTAGAACAGGGGGTTGGGATACGCAGTATTTT. This chain uses TRBV18 with TRBJ2-3; 8 nucleotides line up with TRBD1. Trimming removed 0 bases from V and 6 bases from J; junction bases left unmatched: 11. CDR3 length: 17 residues. Germline loops: CDR1 KGHSH, CDR2 LQKENI.